These 13 T cell receptor beta chains were sequenced from one sample in a study of glioma-infiltrating T cells. The iRepertoire nested amplicon-rescue multiplex PCR amplified TCR alpha and beta CDR3s from RNA. TCRdb recomputed calls from the multiplex PCR reads with MiXCR, one row per CDR3 protein. The sample consists of 300,000 to 450,000 distinct CDR3 sequences, 41% of them appearing once. The sequenced sample consisted of glioma tissue, nonneoplastic brain tissue, or PBMCs (not recorded which). These receptors all stem from a human donor with low-grade glioma or glioblastoma, undergoing nonglioma brain surgery, or in good health (not recorded which).

This clonotype came up many times. The rearrangement links TRBV27 to TRBJ2-1; 14 bases match TRBD2. This CDR3 region has 15 residues. Germline V gene data show CDR1 as MNHEY and CDR2 as SMNVEV (reference sequence). The junction had 3 bases not matched to a gene; V was cut back by 5 bases and J by 6 bases. The CDR3 DNA follows: TGTGCCAGCAGTCCGGGACTAGCGGGAGTCAATGAGCAGTTCTTC. This codes for CASSPGLAGVNEQFF.

The rearrangement links TRBV7-8 to TRBJ2-3; D is unclear. V lost 5 bases and J lost 0, with 15 bases in between. The CDR3 sequence is 16 residues long. CDR1 is SGHVS and CDR2 is FQNEAQ in the germline V gene. DNA for the CDR3: TGTGCCAGCAGCGCCTCAGCGTACACTAGCACAGATACGCAGTATTTT. It yields the protein CASSASAYTSTDTQYF. Full variable domain (rest looked up from reference TRBV7-8 and TRBJ2-3): GAGVSQSPRYKVAKRGQDVALRCDPISGHVSLFWYQQALGQGPEFLTYFQNEAQLDKSGLPSDRFFAERPEGSVSTLKIQRTQQEDSAVYLCASSASAYTSTDTQYFGPGTRLTVL.

This clonotype was counted between two and nine times. This chain joins TRBV7-9 and TRBJ1-1; D might be TRBD1 (5 bases). The CDR3 contains 15 residues. The V gene's germline CDR1 is SEHNR and CDR2 FQNEAQ (reference sequence). Trimming took 1 base from V and 4 from J, leaving 13 bases between them. The CDR3 nucleotides are TGTGCCAGCAGCTTAGTCCAGGGTGGAATCACTGAAGCTTTCTTT. It codes for CASSLVQGGITEAFF.

The J gene is TRBJ2-7, the V gene TRBV28; no clear D gene. Germline loops: CDR1 MDHEN, CDR2 SYDVKM. This CDR3 spans 12 amino acids. The ends were cut back, 3 bases at V and 6 bases at J, with 9 bases in the middle. DNA of the CDR3: TGTGCCAGCAGTTTCGTAGGACGCGAGCAGTACTTC. Residues: CASSFVGREQYF.

This clonotype was observed a few times. The V call is TRBV28, the J call TRBJ1-2; tentatively, D is TRBD1 (5 bases). Between the trimmed V and J ends, which lost 2 bases and 2 bases, there was a span of 9 bases. Germline lookup yields CDR1 MDHEN and CDR2 SYDVKM. The CDR3 contains 14 residues. Here the CDR3 reads CASSLTGKNYGYTF. In nucleotides, the CDR3 is TGTGCCAGCAGTTTAACAGGAAAGAACTATGGCTACACCTTC.

This clonotype was observed many times. This chain connects TRBV27 to TRBJ1-2; D is undetermined. Germline V lookup: CDR1 MNHEY, CDR2 SMNVEV (reference sequence). Trimming cost V 4 bases and J 4 bases, with 10 bases left between them. The CDR3 extends over 13 amino acids. CDR3 DNA: TGTGCCAGCAGTTGGACCGGAGGCTATGGCTACACCTTC. It specifies CASSWTGGYGYTF.

This clonotype was picked up many times. This sequence joins TRBV6-1 and TRBJ2-1; D is uncertain. The germline gives CDR1 MNHNS, CDR2 SASEGT. The CDR3 is made up of 15 amino acids. Trimming left V 2 bases short and J 0 bases short, with 8 bases between. CDR3 nucleotides: TGTGCCAGCAGTGAATTGTCTAGCTCCTACAATGAGCAGTTCTTC. The encoded protein is CASSELSSSYNEQFF.

The rearrangement links TRBV27 to TRBJ2-7; D remains unclear. Germline assignment: CDR1 MNHEY and CDR2 SMNVEV (reference sequence). CDR3 length equals 16 residues. The germline V and J ends were trimmed by 2 bases and 7 bases, with 21 bases remaining between them. The CDR3: CASSLLGFSSFGEQYF. The DNA for the CDR3 is TGTGCCAGCAGTTTACTCGGTTTCTCTTCCTTCGGAGAGCAGTACTTC.

Regarding this clonotype: Given a much more abundant clone one base away, this may be a read error. The chain carries TRBV20-1 and TRBJ2-3; 11 bases align to TRBD2. CDR1 is DFQATT, CDR2 SNEGSKA, per germline (reference sequence). The CDR3 spans 15 residues. Losses at the gene ends were 5 bases for V and 5 bases for J; bases not matched to a gene: 9. The CDR3 sequence is CSAQYFLAGGDTQYF. CDR3 sequence (DNA): TGCAGTGCTCAATATTTTCTAGCGGGAGGAGATACGCAGTATTTT.

J is TRBJ2-4 and V is TRBV28; TRBD1 is a possible D gene (5 bases). CDR3 length: 17 residues. Germline loops: CDR1 MDHEN, CDR2 SYDVKM. The V and J ends lost 2 bases and 1 base respectively, with 15 bases between them. CDR3 sequence: CASSLRAGNIAKNIQYF. For the CDR3, the DNA is TGTGCCAGCAGTTTAAGGGCAGGGAACATTGCCAAAAACATTCAGTACTTC.

This clonotype has a handful of counts. The chain couples TRBV28 to TRBJ2-7; 8 bases match TRBD2. Germline CDR1 MDHEN, CDR2 SYDVKM. Trimming at V came to 5 bases and at J to 5 bases, leaving 5 bases not matched to a gene. This CDR3 is built from 13 residues. The CDR3 is CASSGTSSHEQYF. The CDR3 region has the DNA TGTGCCAGCAGTGGGACTAGTTCACACGAGCAGTACTTC.

The chain carries TRBV6-2 or TRBV6-3 and TRBJ2-3, with TRBD2 matching 11 bases. CDR3 length: 16 residues. V gave up 6 bases and J gave up 1 base; unmatched junction bases: 6. In germline, CDR1 is MNHEY, CDR2 SVGEGT. The DNA for the CDR3 is TGTGCCAGCAGGCCACTAGCGGGAGCAGGCACAGATACGCAGTATTTT. Its translation: CASRPLAGAGTDTQYF.

As to this clonotype: This clone may be a read error of a much larger clone one base away. This sequence joins TRBV6-1 and TRBJ2-3; maybe TRBD2 (5 bases). This CDR3 is built from 12 residues. The V gene's germline CDR1 is MNHNS and CDR2 SASEGT. The CDR3 sequence is CAAGVISTSRYF. The CDR3 DNA reads as TGTGCCGCGGGCGTTATTTCGACGAGTCGGTACTTC.